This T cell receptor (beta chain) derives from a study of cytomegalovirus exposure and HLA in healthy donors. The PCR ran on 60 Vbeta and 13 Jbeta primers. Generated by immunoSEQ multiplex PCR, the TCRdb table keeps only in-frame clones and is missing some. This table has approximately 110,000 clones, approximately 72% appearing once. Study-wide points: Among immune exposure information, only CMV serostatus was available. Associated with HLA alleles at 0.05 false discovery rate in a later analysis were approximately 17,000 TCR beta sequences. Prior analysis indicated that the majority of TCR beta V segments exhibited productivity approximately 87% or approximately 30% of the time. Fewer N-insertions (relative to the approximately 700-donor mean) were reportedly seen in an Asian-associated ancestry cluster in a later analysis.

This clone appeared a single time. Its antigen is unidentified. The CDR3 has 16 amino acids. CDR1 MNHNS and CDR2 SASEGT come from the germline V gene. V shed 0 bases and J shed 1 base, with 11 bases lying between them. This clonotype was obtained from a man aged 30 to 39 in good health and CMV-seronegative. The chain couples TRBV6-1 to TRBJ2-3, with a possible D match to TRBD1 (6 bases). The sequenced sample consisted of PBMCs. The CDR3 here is CASSEAMAGGTDTQYF. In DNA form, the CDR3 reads TGTGCCAGCAGTGAAGCGATGGCAGGGGGCACAGATACGCAGTATTTT.